These 9 T cell receptor beta chains share one sample of origin, sequenced in a study of shared clonotypes between healthy human individuals. Only in-frame clones appear in the TCRdb table, and some are missing; sequencing was by immunoSEQ multiplex PCR. The sample contains about 520,000 clones, over 70% of which appear only once. Sequencing was performed on PBMCs. Every receptor here comes from a woman aged 40 to 50 in good health. Some clones in this sample may be carry-over from other donors' samples.

Remarks on this clone: It differs at one base from a far larger clone, so likely a read error. Other nucleotide sequences from this sample produce the same CDR3. This chain joins TRBV5-8 and TRBJ2-2; tentative D call: TRBD2 (5 bases). Germline CDR1 and CDR2: SGHTS and YDEGEE. This CDR3 comprises 15 residues. V lost 4 bases to trimming and J lost 3 bases, with 13 bases between them. In nucleotides, the CDR3 is TGTGCCAGCAGCCCTCTAGCAAGGGACACCGGGGAGCTGTTTTTT. Protein product: CASSPLARDTGELFF.

Of note for this clone: A far larger clone is just one base off, so this is likely a read error. The CDR3: CASSQDSRQGYQPQRF. Written as DNA, the CDR3 is TGCGCCAGCAGCCAAGATTCGAGACAGGGTTATCAGCCCCAGCGTTTT. V gene TRBV4-3 combines with J gene TRBJ1-5; the match to TRBD1 covers 7 bases. Germline CDR1 and CDR2: LGHNA and YSLEER. The CDR3 loop spans 16 amino acids.

As concerns this clone: Other DNA sequences from this sample encode an identical CDR3 as well. The CDR3 bases are TGTGCCAGCAGTGAAGGGGGCCCAAATCAGCCCCAGCATTTT. It encodes CASSEGGPNQPQHF. V usage is TRBV6-1 and J usage is TRBJ1-5; tentative D call: TRBD1 (5 bases). Trimming removed 1 base at V and 4 bases at J, with 8 bases between. Germline V gene lookup returns CDR1 MNHNS and CDR2 SASEGT. The CDR3 spans 14 residues.

This sequence joins TRBV7-6 and TRBJ2-2; TRBD2 is a possible D gene (6 bases). Germline V gives CDR1 SGHVS, CDR2 FNYEAQ. This CDR3 has 16 residues. With 3 bases removed from V and 5 bases from J, the gap between germline ends came to 16 bases. In DNA, the CDR3 is TGTGCCAGCAGCTTTATCCCCTATCGGGGGACCGGGGAGCTGTTTTTT. Translated: CASSFIPYRGTGELFF.

This clone has more than one count but fewer than ten. J is TRBJ1-2 and V is TRBV11-2; D remains ambiguous. V lost 2 bases to trimming and J lost 4 bases, with 8 bases between them. Germline CDR1 SGHAT, CDR2 FQNNGV. The CDR3 spans 13 residues. CDR3 sequence: CASSLSLLYGYTF. CDR3 bases: TGTGCCAGCAGCTTAAGTCTTCTCTATGGCTACACCTTC.

The gene calls are TRBV7-8 and TRBJ1-3; TRBD1 is a possible D gene (6 bases). CDR1 and CDR2 from the germline V gene are SGHVS and FQNEAQ. Trimming removed 5 bases at V and 2 bases at J, with 16 bases between. The CDR3 spans 16 residues. CDR3 sequence: CASSPGSGAAGNTIYF. The CDR3 DNA sequence: TGTGCCAGCAGCCCCGGCTCGGGGGCAGCTGGAAACACCATATATTTT.

V gene TRBV27 combines with J gene TRBJ1-5; the D gene is possibly TRBD1 (5 bases). V dropped 7 bases and J dropped 2 bases, with 15 bases sitting between them. Looked up from germline, CDR1 is MNHEY and CDR2 is SMNVEV (reference sequence). This CDR3 contains 15 residues. The CDR3 sequence: CASKRQGVGNQPQHF. In DNA form, the CDR3 reads TGTGCCAGCAAGAGGCAGGGTGTGGGCAATCAGCCCCAGCATTTT.

The chain carries TRBV11-1 and TRBJ1-1; D unresolved. The germline V and J ends were trimmed by 3 bases and 6 bases, with 17 bases remaining between them. Germline CDR1 reads SGHAT; CDR2 reads FQDESV (reference sequence). CDR3 length equals 15 residues. In DNA form, the CDR3 reads TGTGCCAGCAGCTTCCCGATTTTCCTCGGCGCTGAAGCTTTCTTT. Translating gives CASSFPIFLGAEAFF.

This chain connects TRBV4-2 to TRBJ2-7; 7 positions match TRBD2. The V gene end was trimmed by 1 base and the J gene end by 2 bases; junction bases not matched to a gene: 8. Looked up from germline, CDR1 is LGHNA and CDR2 is YNFKEQ. This CDR3 is 16 amino acids long. CDR3: CASSQGRAGTAYEQYF. CDR3 in DNA: TGTGCCAGCAGCCAAGGTCGAGCGGGAACCGCCTACGAGCAGTACTTC.